The sequence of this T cell receptor beta chain was determined in a study of technical replicates of blood from a few donors. Only one count was recorded for this clone. This CDR3 region has 17 residues. The V gene's germline CDR1 is LGHNA and CDR2 YSLEER. The junction had 10 bases not matched to a gene; V was cut back by 3 bases and J by 0 bases. The repertoire was sequenced with immunoSEQ multiplex PCR; TCRdb's copy has only in-frame clones and lacks some. This sample has approximately 60,000 clones, with approximately 83% found just once. The genes are TRBV4-3 and TRBJ1-2; TRBD1 agrees at 7 bases. This TCR was recovered from a human donor in good health. Some clones in this sample may be carry-over from other donors' samples. Sequencing used PBMCs. The CDR3 coding sequence is TGCGCCAGCAGCCAGCAGACAGGGAGGCTTACTAACTATGGCTACACCTTC. Amino acids: CASSQQTGRLTNYGYTF.